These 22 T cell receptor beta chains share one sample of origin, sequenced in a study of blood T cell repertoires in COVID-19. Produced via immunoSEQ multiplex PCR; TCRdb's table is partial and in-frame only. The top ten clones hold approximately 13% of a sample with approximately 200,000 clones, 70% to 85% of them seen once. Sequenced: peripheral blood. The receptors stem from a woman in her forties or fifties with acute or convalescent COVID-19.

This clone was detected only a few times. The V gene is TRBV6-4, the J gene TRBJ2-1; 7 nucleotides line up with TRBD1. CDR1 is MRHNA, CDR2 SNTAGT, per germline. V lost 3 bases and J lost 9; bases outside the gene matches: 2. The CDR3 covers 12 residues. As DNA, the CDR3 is TGTGCCAGCAGTGAAGGGGGCGGTGAGCAGTTCTTC. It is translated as CASSEGGGEQFF.

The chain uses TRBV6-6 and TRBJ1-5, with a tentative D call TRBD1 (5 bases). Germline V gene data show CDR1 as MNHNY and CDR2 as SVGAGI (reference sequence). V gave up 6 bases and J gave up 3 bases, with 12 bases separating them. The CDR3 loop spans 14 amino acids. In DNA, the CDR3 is TGTGCCAGCAGCCACACAGGAAACAATCAGCCCCAGCATTTT. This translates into CASSHTGNNQPQHF.

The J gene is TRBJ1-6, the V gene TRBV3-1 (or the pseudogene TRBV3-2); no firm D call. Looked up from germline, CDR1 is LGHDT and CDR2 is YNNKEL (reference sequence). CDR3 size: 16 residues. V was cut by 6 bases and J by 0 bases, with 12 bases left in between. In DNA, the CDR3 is TGTGCCAGCAGTGGAGAGGGAAGCTCCTATAATTCACCCCTCCACTTT. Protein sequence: CASSGEGSSYNSPLHF.

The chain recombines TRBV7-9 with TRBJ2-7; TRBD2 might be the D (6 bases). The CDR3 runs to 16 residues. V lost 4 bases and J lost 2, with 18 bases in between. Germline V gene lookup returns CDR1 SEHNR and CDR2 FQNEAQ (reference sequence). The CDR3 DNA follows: TGTGCCAGCAGCTCGCCCGGGACTCCGCCCGCCTACGAGCAGTACTTC. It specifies CASSSPGTPPAYEQYF.

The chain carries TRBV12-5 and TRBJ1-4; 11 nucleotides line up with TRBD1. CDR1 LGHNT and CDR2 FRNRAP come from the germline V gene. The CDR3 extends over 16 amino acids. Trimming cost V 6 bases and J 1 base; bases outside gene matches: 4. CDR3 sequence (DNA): TGTGCTAGTGGCCAGGGACAGGGGGGAACTAATGAAAAACTGTTTTTT. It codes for CASGQGQGGTNEKLFF.

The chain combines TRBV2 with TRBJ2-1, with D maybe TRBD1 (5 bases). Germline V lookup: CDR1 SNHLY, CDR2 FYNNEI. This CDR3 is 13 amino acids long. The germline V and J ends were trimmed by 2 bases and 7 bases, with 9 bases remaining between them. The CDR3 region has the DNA TGTGCCAGCAGTGAACTAGGGGCTAATGAGCAGTTCTTC. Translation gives CASSELGANEQFF. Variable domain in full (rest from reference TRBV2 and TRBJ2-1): EPEVTQTPSHQVTQMGQEVILRCVPISNHLYFYWYRQILGQKVEFLVSFYNNEISEKSEIFDDQFSVERPDGSNFTLKIRSTKLEDSAMYFCASSELGANEQFFGPGTRLTVL.

DNA for the CDR3: TGTGCCAGCAGTTACTCGGGGACAGGGGCAAATCAGCCCCAGCATTTT. This sequence encodes CASSYSGTGANQPQHF. V gene TRBV6-2 or TRBV6-3 combines with J gene TRBJ1-5, with 10 positions matching TRBD1. Germline V gene data show CDR1 as MNHEY and CDR2 as SVGEGT. J gave up 4 bases and V 0 bases, and 3 bases lay outside the gene matches. The CDR3 spans 16 residues.

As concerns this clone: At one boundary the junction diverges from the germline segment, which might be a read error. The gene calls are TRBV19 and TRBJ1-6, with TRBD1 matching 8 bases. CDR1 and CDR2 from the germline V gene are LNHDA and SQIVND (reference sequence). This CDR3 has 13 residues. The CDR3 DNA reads TGTGCCAGTAGTATAGCCCCCGGGCAGGGGGCTGTATTT. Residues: CASSIAPGQGAVF.

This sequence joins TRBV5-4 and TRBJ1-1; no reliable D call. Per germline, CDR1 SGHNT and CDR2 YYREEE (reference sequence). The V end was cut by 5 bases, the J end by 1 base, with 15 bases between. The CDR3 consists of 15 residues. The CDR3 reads CASSQYDRGNTEAFF. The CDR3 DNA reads TGTGCCAGCAGTCAATACGACCGGGGGAACACTGAAGCTTTCTTT.

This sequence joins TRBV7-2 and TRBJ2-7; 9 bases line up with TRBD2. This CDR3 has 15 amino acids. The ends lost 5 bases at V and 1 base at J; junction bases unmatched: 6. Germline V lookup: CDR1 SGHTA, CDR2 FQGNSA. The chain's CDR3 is CASSIRTSASYEQYF. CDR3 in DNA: TGTGCCAGCAGCATAAGGACTAGCGCGTCCTACGAGCAGTACTTC.

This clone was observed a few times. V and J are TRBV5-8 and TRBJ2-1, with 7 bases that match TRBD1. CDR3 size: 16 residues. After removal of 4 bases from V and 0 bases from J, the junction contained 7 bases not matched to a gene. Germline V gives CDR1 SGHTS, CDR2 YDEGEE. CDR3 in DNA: TGTGCCAGCAGCATGACGACAGGGCTCTCCTACAATGAGCAGTTCTTC. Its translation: CASSMTTGLSYNEQFF.

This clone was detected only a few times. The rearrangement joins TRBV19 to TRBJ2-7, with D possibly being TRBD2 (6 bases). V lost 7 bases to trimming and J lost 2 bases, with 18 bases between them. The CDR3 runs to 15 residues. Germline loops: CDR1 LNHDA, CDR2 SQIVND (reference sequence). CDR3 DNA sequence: TGTGCCAGTACCGCCTTTGCGGGACCTACCTACGAGCAGTACTTC. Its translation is CASTAFAGPTYEQYF. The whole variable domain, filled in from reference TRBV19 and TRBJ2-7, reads DGGITQSPKYLFRKEGQNVTLSCEQNLNHDAMYWYRQDPGQGLRLIYYSQIVNDFQKGDIAEGYSVSREKKESFPLTVTSAQKNPTAFYLCASTAFAGPTYEQYFGPGTRLTVT.

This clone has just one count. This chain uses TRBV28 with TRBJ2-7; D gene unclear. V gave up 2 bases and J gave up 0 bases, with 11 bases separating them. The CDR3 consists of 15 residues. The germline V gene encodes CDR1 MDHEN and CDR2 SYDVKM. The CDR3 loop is CASSLHDGFSYEQYF. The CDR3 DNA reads TGTGCCAGCAGTTTACATGACGGGTTCTCCTACGAGCAGTACTTC. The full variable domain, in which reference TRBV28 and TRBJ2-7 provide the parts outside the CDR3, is DVKVTQSSRYLVKRTGEKVFLECVQDMDHENMFWYRQDPGLGLRLIYFSYDVKMKEKGDIPEGYSVSREKKERFSLILESASTNQTSMYLCASSLHDGFSYEQYFGPGTRLTVT.

Here the CDR3 DNA reads TGTGCCAGTAGTATCATGGCAGCGGAAAAACTGTTTTTT. Protein product: CASSIMAAEKLFF. The chain recombines TRBV19 with TRBJ1-4, with D uncertain. CDR1 LNHDA and CDR2 SQIVND come from the germline V gene (reference sequence). The CDR3 contains 13 residues. V was shortened by 3 bases and J by 8 bases, with 10 bases between the two germline ends. The entire variable domain, with the rest obtained from reference TRBV19 and TRBJ1-4, is as follows: DGGITQSPKYLFRKEGQNVTLSCEQNLNHDAMYWYRQDPGQGLRLIYYSQIVNDFQKGDIAEGYSVSREKKESFPLTVTSAQKNPTAFYLCASSIMAAEKLFFGSGTQLSVL.

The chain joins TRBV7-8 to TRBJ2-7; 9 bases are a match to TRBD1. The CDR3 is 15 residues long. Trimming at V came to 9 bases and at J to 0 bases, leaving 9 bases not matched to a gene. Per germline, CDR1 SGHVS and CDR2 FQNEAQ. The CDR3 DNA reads TGTGCCAGTAGATATTCGGGACAGGGCTCCTACGAGCAGTACTTC. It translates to CASRYSGQGSYEQYF.

CDR3: CASSVGLARETQYF. CDR3 coding DNA: TGTGCCAGCAGCGTGGGACTAGCGAGAGAGACCCAGTACTTC. The rearrangement links TRBV9 to TRBJ2-5, with 10 bases matching TRBD2. V shed 2 bases, J shed 4 bases, and the junction held 2 bases outside the gene matches. CDR3 length equals 14 residues. Germline lookup yields CDR1 SGDLS and CDR2 YYNGEE.

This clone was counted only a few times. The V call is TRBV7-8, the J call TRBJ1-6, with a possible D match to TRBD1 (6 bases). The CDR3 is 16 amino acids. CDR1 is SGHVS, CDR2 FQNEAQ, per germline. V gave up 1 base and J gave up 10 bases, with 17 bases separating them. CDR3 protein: CASSLDGRGGRSPLHF. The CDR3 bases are TGTGCCAGCAGCTTAGATGGTCGCGGGGGGCGGTCACCCCTCCACTTT.

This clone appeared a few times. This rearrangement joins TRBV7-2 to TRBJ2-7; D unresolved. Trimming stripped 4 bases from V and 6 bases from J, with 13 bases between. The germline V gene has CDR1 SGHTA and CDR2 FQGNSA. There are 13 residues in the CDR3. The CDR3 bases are TGTGCCAGCAGCTCGCCCTATATCTCCGAGCAGTACTTC. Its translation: CASSSPYISEQYF.

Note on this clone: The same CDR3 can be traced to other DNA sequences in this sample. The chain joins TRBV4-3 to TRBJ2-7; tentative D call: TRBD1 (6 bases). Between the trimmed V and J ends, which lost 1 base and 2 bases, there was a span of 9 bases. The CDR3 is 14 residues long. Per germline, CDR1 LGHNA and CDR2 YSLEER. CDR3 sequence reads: CASSQVTGPYEQYF. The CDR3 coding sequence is TGCGCCAGCAGCCAAGTGACAGGCCCCTACGAGCAGTACTTC.

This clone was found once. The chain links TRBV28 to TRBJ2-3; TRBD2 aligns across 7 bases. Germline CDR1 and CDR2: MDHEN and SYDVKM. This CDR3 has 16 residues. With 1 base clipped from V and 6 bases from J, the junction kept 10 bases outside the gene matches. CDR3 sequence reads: CASSLYGQPGRDTQYF. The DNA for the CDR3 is TGTGCCAGCAGTTTATATGGGCAGCCCGGGAGGGATACGCAGTATTTT.

The CDR3 bases are TGTGCCACCAGCAGAGTGGACAGTCACAATTCACCCCTCCACTTT. Translation gives CATSRVDSHNSPLHF. The chain is built from TRBV15 and TRBJ1-6; tentatively, D is TRBD1 (6 bases). Trimming stripped 1 base from V and 7 bases from J, with 11 bases between. Germline V gene sequence: CDR1 LNHNV, CDR2 YYDKDF (reference sequence). The CDR3 is 15 amino acids.

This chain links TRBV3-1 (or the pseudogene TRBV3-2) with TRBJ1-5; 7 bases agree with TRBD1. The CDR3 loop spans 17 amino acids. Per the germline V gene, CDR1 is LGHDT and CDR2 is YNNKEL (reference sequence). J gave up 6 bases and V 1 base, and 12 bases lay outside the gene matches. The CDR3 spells CASSQGSRQGWSQPQHF. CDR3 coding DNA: TGTGCCAGCAGCCAAGGGTCCCGACAGGGATGGAGTCAGCCCCAGCATTTT.